One and the same sample provided the 11 T cell receptor beta chains below, sequenced in a study of blood T cell repertoires in COVID-19. Generated by immunoSEQ multiplex PCR, the TCRdb table keeps only in-frame clones and is missing some. This table has 150,000 to 200,000 clones, 75% to 90% appearing once. The sequenced material came from PBMCs or T cells enriched from blood (not recorded which). The receptors shown here come from a woman aged 40 to 50 with acute COVID-19.

This clone was detected only once. V gene TRBV6-5 combines with J gene TRBJ1-6; 9 positions match TRBD1. V lost 4 bases to trimming and J lost 6 bases; unmatched junction nucleotides: 4. Per the germline V gene, CDR1 is MNHEY and CDR2 is SVGAGI. The CDR3 covers 15 residues. CDR3 in DNA: TGTGCCAGCAGTTCCGGGACAGGGATTAATTCACCCCTCCACTTT. It specifies CASSSGTGINSPLHF.

The rearrangement uses TRBV5-5 and TRBJ2-7, with TRBD1 as a possible D gene (6 bases). The V end lost 0 bases, the J end lost 2 bases, and 15 bases lay between the germline ends. The V gene's germline CDR1 is SGHKS and CDR2 YYEKEE (reference sequence). The CDR3 runs to 16 residues. CDR3 coding DNA: TGTGCCAGCAGCTTGGTATCCGGACAGTACACCTACGAGCAGTACTTC. Protein sequence: CASSLVSGQYTYEQYF.

This CDR3 is CASSEMLSGANVLTF. For the CDR3, the DNA is TGTGCCAGCAGTGAAATGTTATCTGGGGCCAACGTCCTGACTTTC. The chain uses TRBV2 and TRBJ2-6, with D unclear. The CDR3 loop spans 15 amino acids. The germline CDR1 and CDR2 sequences are SNHLY and FYNNEI. V shed 2 bases and J shed 1 base, with 6 bases lying between them. The complete variable domain, with remaining parts taken from reference TRBV2 and TRBJ2-6, reads EPEVTQTPSHQVTQMGQEVILRCVPISNHLYFYWYRQILGQKVEFLVSFYNNEISEKSEIFDDQFSVERPDGSNFTLKIRSTKLEDSAMYFCASSEMLSGANVLTFGAGSRLTVL.

The rearrangement uses TRBV9 and TRBJ1-1; possible D gene TRBD1, 5 bases. Trimming shortened V by 0 bases and J by 8 bases, and 11 bases separated the two germline ends. Germline V CDR1 and CDR2: SGDLS, YYNGEE. The CDR3 runs to 13 residues. The CDR3 region is CASSVGTPGEAFF. The CDR3 DNA is TGTGCCAGCAGCGTAGGGACACCGGGCGAAGCTTTCTTT.

V and J are TRBV12-3 or TRBV12-4 and TRBJ2-7; no clear D gene. The ends were cut back, 8 bases at V and 1 base at J, with 9 bases in the middle. The CDR3 loop spans 12 amino acids. The CDR3 sequence is CASAGISYEQYF. The CDR3 DNA follows: TGTGCCAGCGCCGGTATTTCCTACGAGCAGTACTTC.

The rearrangement uses TRBV7-9 and TRBJ1-2; D might be TRBD1 (5 bases). The length of the CDR3 is 14 residues. Germline lookup yields CDR1 SEHNR and CDR2 FQNEAQ (reference sequence). The V gene lost 5 bases and the J gene lost 2 bases, with 12 bases spanning the gap. CDR3 sequence (DNA): TGTGCCAGCAGCCCTAGGGAGGGGAACTATGGCTACACCTTC. Translation: CASSPREGNYGYTF.

The chain joins TRBV27 to TRBJ2-7; D unclear. The CDR3 length is 15 residues. Germline V gene data show CDR1 as MNHEY and CDR2 as SMNVEV (reference sequence). Trimming cost V 6 bases and J 0 bases, with 15 bases left between them. The CDR3 reads CASSPGSWSSYEQYF. The CDR3 bases are TGTGCCAGCAGCCCCGGTAGCTGGAGCTCCTACGAGCAGTACTTC.

This chain links TRBV6-1 with TRBJ2-2, with D maybe TRBD1 (5 bases). This CDR3 contains 14 residues. Trimming removed 1 base from V and 5 bases from J, with 8 bases in between. The germline V gene encodes CDR1 MNHNS and CDR2 SASEGT. This chain's CDR3 is CASSEGTHTGELFF. DNA of the CDR3: TGTGCCAGCAGTGAAGGGACACATACCGGGGAGCTGTTTTTT.

This sequence joins TRBV7-2 and TRBJ2-1, with 7 bases aligning to TRBD2. Trimming cost V 6 bases and J 2 bases; bases outside gene matches: 7. This CDR3 contains 15 residues. Per the germline V gene, CDR1 is SGHTA and CDR2 is FQGNSA. The CDR3 here is CASRPPGTTYNEQFF. For the CDR3, the DNA is TGTGCCAGCAGGCCCCCCGGGACTACCTACAATGAGCAGTTCTTC.

The chain combines TRBV6-1 with TRBJ1-2; weak D call: TRBD1 (6 bases). Germline V lookup: CDR1 MNHNS, CDR2 SASEGT. The CDR3 loop spans 17 amino acids. V dropped 4 bases and J dropped 0 bases, with 18 bases sitting between them. The CDR3 region is CASSAGFGQLSNYGYTF. CDR3 sequence (DNA): TGTGCCAGCAGTGCTGGCTTTGGACAGCTTTCTAACTATGGCTACACCTTC.

This clone was observed once. V is TRBV7-8 and J is TRBJ1-5; 7 bases are a match to TRBD1. CDR1 is SGHVS and CDR2 is FQNEAQ in the germline V gene. The CDR3 loop spans 14 amino acids. Germline trimming cut 5 bases from V and 5 bases from J; bases unmatched to any gene: 6. Written as DNA, the CDR3 is TGTGCCAGCAGCCCACAGGGGTCTTATCAGCCCCAGCATTTT. The encoded protein is CASSPQGSYQPQHF.